These 10 T cell receptor beta chains came from one sample sequenced in a study of blood T cells in healthy people across ages. For the second PCR, which ran for 7 to 11 cycles, a sample-barcoded 5' primer and a J-beta primer mix were used. TCRdb passed the 5' RACE reads through MiXCR, listing each CDR3 protein once. The table shows about 1.1 million distinct CDR3 sequences, with roughly two fifths occurring only once. Material: blood. Receptors were obtained from a man aged 18 to 29 in good health.

Remarks on this clonotype: The junction departs from the called germline gene at one end, perhaps through a read error. The V call is TRBV3-1, the J call TRBJ2-3; 7 bases agree with TRBD1. The CDR3 loop spans 15 amino acids. Per the germline V gene, CDR1 is LGHDT and CDR2 is YNNKEL (reference sequence). For the CDR3, the DNA is TGTGCCAGCAGCCAAGAAAGACAGGGTCTGGATATGCAGTATTTT. Its translation is CASSQERQGLDMQYF.

This clonotype was picked up a small number of times. The CDR3 loop reads CASSYTGGINQPQHF. CDR3 coding DNA: TGTGCCAGCAGCTATACTGGGGGAATTAATCAGCCCCAGCATTTT. The gene calls are TRBV12-3 or TRBV12-4 and TRBJ1-5; possibly TRBD1 for D (5 bases). Trimming took off 6 bases at V and 4 bases at J, with 16 bases between the two ends. The CDR3 is 15 amino acids.

This clonotype was counted a few times. The chain joins TRBV10-3 to TRBJ2-7; D uncertain. Trimming left V 8 bases short and J 0 bases short, with 11 bases between. This CDR3 is built from 13 residues. Germline-derived CDR1 and CDR2 are ENHRY and SYGVKD. CDR3 sequence: CAIGQESSYEQYF. DNA for the CDR3: TGTGCCATCGGGCAGGAAAGCTCCTACGAGCAGTACTTC.

V usage is TRBV4-3 and J usage is TRBJ2-3, with 7 positions matching TRBD1. CDR1 LGHNA and CDR2 YSLEER come from the germline V gene. The CDR3 runs 17 residues. V shed 0 bases and J 2 bases; nucleotides not matched to a gene: 8. Written as DNA, the CDR3 is TGCGCCAGCAGCCAAGACCGCCGGGACAGCCCCACAGATACGCAGTATTTT. This encodes CASSQDRRDSPTDTQYF.

This clonotype was counted a single time. The chain combines TRBV20-1 with TRBJ2-3; D is unclear. This CDR3 comprises 16 residues. Per the germline V gene, CDR1 is DFQATT and CDR2 is SNEGSKA (reference sequence). V gave up 3 bases and J gave up 2 bases, with 18 bases separating them. The CDR3 loop is CSARDRLGCYTDTQYF. The DNA for the CDR3 is TGCAGTGCTAGGGATCGGCTAGGGTGTTACACAGATACGCAGTATTTT.

This clonotype was counted only a few times. This CDR3 reads CAAGTSLGTDTQYF. CDR3 nucleotides: TGTGCCGCCGGGACTAGTTTGGGCACAGATACGCAGTATTTT. The V call is TRBV7-8, the J call TRBJ2-3, with 8 bases identical to TRBD2. V lost 11 bases and J lost 1; bases outside the gene matches: 8. This CDR3 has 14 residues. Germline lookup yields CDR1 SGHVS and CDR2 FQNEAQ.

The V and J genes are TRBV20-1 and TRBJ1-6, with 8 bases aligning to TRBD1. The V and J ends lost 0 bases and 10 bases, in that order; junction bases with no gene match: 11. This CDR3 has 16 amino acids. The V gene's germline CDR1 is DFQATT and CDR2 SNEGSKA (reference sequence). CDR3 nucleotide sequence: TGCAGTGCTAGAGATCCTTCTCAGGGGGCTGGGTCACCCCTCCACTTT. It yields the protein CSARDPSQGAGSPLHF.

This chain uses TRBV5-1 with TRBJ1-1; a weak D match, TRBD1 (5 bases). The CDR3 spans 15 residues. The germline V gene has CDR1 SGHRS and CDR2 YFSETQ. The germline V and J ends were trimmed by 4 bases and 1 base, with 14 bases remaining between them. The CDR3 DNA reads TGCGCCAGCAGCCACCAGGGCGGGGGGAACACTGAAGCTTTCTTT. This translates into CASSHQGGGNTEAFF.

Comment on this clonotype: Germline and junction disagree at one end, which may indicate a read error. The rearrangement links TRBV4-3 to TRBJ1-1, with D unclear. This CDR3 has 16 residues. Per germline, CDR1 LGHNA and CDR2 YSLEER. The CDR3 here is CTSSQDRKASNTEAFF. CDR3 coding DNA: TGCACCAGCAGCCAAGATCGGAAGGCTTCGAACACTGAAGCTTTCTTT.

This clonotype was detected a few times. The rearrangement uses TRBV28 and TRBJ1-5; D uncertain. Germline CDR1 MDHEN, CDR2 SYDVKM. Trimming shortened V by 10 bases and J by 0 bases, and 10 bases separated the two germline ends. The CDR3 contains 13 residues. The DNA of the CDR3 is TGTGCCACCTTGACATATAGCAATCAGCCCCAGCATTTT. Its translation is CATLTYSNQPQHF.